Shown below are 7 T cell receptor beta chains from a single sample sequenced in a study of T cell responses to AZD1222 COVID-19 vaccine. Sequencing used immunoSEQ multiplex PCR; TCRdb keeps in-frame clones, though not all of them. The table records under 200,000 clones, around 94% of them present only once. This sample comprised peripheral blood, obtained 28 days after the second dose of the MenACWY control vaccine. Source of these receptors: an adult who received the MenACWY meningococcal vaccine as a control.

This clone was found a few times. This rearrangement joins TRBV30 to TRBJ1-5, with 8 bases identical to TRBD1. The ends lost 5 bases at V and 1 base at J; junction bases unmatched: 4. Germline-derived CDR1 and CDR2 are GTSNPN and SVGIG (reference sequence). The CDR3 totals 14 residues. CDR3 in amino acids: CAWGRGLSNQPQHF. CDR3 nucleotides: TGTGCCTGGGGCAGGGGGCTCAGCAATCAGCCCCAGCATTTT.

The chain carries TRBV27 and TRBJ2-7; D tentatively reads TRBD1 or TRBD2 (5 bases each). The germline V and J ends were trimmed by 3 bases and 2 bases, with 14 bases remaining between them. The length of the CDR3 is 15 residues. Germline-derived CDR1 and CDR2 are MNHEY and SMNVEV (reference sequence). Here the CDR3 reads CASSLSGANAYEQYF. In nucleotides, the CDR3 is TGTGCCAGCAGTTTGTCCGGGGCCAACGCCTACGAGCAGTACTTC.

CDR3 residues: CASSSGSTNYGYTF. The CDR3 DNA sequence: TGTGCCAGCAGCTCTGGCAGTACTAACTATGGCTACACCTTC. The chain couples TRBV7-2 to TRBJ1-2; no clear D gene. This CDR3 is built from 14 residues. Trimming pared 4 bases from V and 0 bases from J, leaving 9 bases between. Germline CDR1 reads SGHTA; CDR2 reads FQGNSA.

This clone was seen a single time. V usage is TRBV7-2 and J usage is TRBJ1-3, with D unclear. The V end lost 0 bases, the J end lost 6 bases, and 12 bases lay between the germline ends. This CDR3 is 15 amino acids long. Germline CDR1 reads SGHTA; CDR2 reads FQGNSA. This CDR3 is CASSLARLAVNTIYF. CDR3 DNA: TGTGCCAGCAGCTTAGCGAGACTCGCGGTAAACACCATATATTTT.

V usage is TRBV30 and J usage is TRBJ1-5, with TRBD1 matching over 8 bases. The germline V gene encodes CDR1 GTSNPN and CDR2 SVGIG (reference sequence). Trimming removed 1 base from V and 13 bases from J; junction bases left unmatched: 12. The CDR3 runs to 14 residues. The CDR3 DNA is TGTGCCTGGAGTGATCGGGACAGGAGAGGTCATCAGCATTTT. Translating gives CAWSDRDRRGHQHF.

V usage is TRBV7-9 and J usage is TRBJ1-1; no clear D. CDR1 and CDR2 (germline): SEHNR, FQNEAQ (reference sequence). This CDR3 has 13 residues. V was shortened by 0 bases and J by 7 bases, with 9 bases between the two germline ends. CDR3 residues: CASSLAFQVEAFF. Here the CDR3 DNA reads TGTGCCAGCAGCTTAGCGTTCCAGGTTGAAGCTTTCTTT. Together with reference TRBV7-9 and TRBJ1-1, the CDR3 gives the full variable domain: DTGVSQNPRHKITKRGQNVTFRCDPISEHNRLYWYRQTLGQGPEFLTYFQNEAQLEKSRLLSDRFSAERPKGSFSTLEIQRTEQGDSAMYLCASSLAFQVEAFFGQGTRLTVV.

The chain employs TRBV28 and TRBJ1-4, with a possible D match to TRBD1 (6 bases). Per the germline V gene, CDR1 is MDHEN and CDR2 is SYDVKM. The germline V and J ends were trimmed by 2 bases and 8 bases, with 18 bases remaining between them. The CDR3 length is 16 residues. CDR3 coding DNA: TGTGCCAGCAGTTTAGGGGTACGAGGGGGTGGGGAAAAACTGTTTTTT. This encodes CASSLGVRGGGEKLFF.